A single T cell receptor beta chain is shown here with its context. V shed 3 bases, J shed 2 bases, and the junction held 7 bases outside the gene matches. The CDR3 is made up of 16 amino acids. The germline V gene has CDR1 LNHDA and CDR2 SQIVND (reference sequence). These data originate in a study of blood T cell repertoires in COVID-19. Across the study: Acute and convalescent COVID-19 specimens originated in the United States, Italy and Spain.

The protocol was immunoSEQ multiplex PCR, while the TCRdb copy is restricted to in-frame clones and leaves out a portion. The data contain fewer than 250,000 clones, 85% of them singletons. The origin of this receptor is a woman aged 55-75 years with active or convalescent COVID-19. The V gene is TRBV19, the J gene TRBJ2-1; 7 nucleotides align to TRBD1. Input material: peripheral blood. The CDR3 loop reads CASSIGHGTAYNEQFF. CDR3 DNA sequence: TGTGCCAGTAGTATTGGCCATGGGACAGCCTACAATGAGCAGTTCTTC.